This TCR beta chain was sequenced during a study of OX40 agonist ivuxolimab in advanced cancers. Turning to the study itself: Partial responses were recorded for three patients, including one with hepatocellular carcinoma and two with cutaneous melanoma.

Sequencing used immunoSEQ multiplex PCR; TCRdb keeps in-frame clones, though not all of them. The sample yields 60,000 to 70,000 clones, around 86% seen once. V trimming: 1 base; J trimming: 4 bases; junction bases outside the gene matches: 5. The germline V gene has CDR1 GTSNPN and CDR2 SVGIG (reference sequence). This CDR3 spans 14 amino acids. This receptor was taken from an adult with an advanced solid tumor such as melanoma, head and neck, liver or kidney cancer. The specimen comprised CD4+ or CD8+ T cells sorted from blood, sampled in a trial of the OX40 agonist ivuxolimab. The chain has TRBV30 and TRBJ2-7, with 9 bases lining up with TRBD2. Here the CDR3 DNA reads TGTGCCTGGAGTGGTAGGACTAGCGATTACGAGCAGTACTTC. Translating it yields CAWSGRTSDYEQYF.